This T cell receptor (beta chain) was profiled in a study of post-analysis software for immune sequencing data. General study findings and limits: Multiple sclerosis patients had significantly lower normalized Chao1 diversity than controls.

TCR beta cDNA libraries had unique molecular identifiers. Each batch of about 0.95 to 11 million T cells produced roughly 0.5 million cDNA molecules. TCRdb re-called the PCR reads with MiXCR, one entry per CDR3 protein. The sample lists approximately 570,000 distinct CDR3 sequences, about 40% seen once, with 1.7% in the top ten. About this clonotype itself: Antigen unknown.

This TCR was sampled from a girl aged 5-17 years with multiple sclerosis. The sequenced material came from blood.

The CDR3 protein is CAISSKDQETQYF. The CDR3 DNA sequence: TGTGCCATCAGTAGCAAAGACCAAGAGACCCAGTACTTC. J is TRBJ2-5 and V is TRBV10-3, with unresolved D. Trimming took off 5 bases at V and 0 bases at J, with 7 bases between the two ends. The CDR3 spans 13 residues. The V gene's germline CDR1 is ENHRY and CDR2 SYGVKD.